A selection of T cell receptor beta chains follows, all from one sample in a study of T-cell memory formation after mild COVID-19. TCRdb re-called the 5' RACE reads through MiXCR, storing one row per CDR3 protein. Of about 560,000 distinct CDR3 sequences listed, approximately 21% were seen once; the top ten hold about 8.2%. The sequenced sample consisted of PBMCs or a T cell subset sorted from them (not recorded which). All receptors derive from an adult woman who had mild COVID-19 (a few samples of this study predate the infection). Cell type and time point are not known. The CDR3 runs from the conserved cysteine through the conserved F or W. The D gene is left open where the match is weak. Only some rows state a clone size, as once, few, many or a class for expanded clones.

v_call	clone_size	j_call	d_call	cdr3_nt	cdr3_aa
TRBV7-7	few	TRBJ2-2	TRBD2	TGTGCTAGCAGCCGAAGACTAGCGGGAGTCGGTGGGGAGCTGTTTTTT	CASSRRLAGVGGELFF
TRBV20-1	.	TRBJ1-2	TRBD1	TGCAGTGCTAGAGATGTCGGGGTGTTTCCGGGACAGCACTATGGCTACACCTTC	CSARDVGVFPGQHYGYTF
TRBV14	.	TRBJ2-5	.	TGTGCCAGCAGTCGAAACTTCCAAGAGACCCAGTACTTC	CASSRNFQETQYF
TRBV9	.	TRBJ2-3	.	TGTGCCAGCAGCGTATCGACTCGCACAGATACGCAGTATTTT	CASSVSTRTDTQYF
TRBV6-2/TRBV6-3	.	TRBJ2-1	TRBD2	TGTGCCAGCAATGGACTAGCGGGGAGGTGGGAGCAGTTCTTC	CASNGLAGRWEQFF
TRBV5-4	.	TRBJ2-3	TRBD2	TGTGCCAGCAGCCCGGGACATAGCGGGGGGGCCCCGCAGTATTTT	CASSPGHSGGAPQYF
TRBV7-9	.	TRBJ2-1	.	TGTGCCAGCAGCCATGACGGGGCGGGGGCCTCCTACAATGAGCAGTTCTTC	CASSHDGAGASYNEQFF
TRBV30	few	TRBJ2-1	.	TGTGCCTGGAGTGGGGTTTCCTACAATGAGCAGTTCTTC	CAWSGVSYNEQFF
TRBV5-1	many	TRBJ1-2	TRBD1	TGTGCCAGCAGCCCTGGACAGGGAAACTATGGCTACACCTTC	CASSPGQGNYGYTF
TRBV7-6	.	TRBJ2-1	.	TGTGCCAGCAGCTTAGGGTACGGCTCCTACAATGAGCAGTTCTTC	CASSLGYGSYNEQFF
TRBV5-1	few	TRBJ1-6	.	TGCGCCAGCACCCTGGGGGGGGGCTCACCCCTCCACTTT	CASTLGGGSPLHF
TRBV6-1	few	TRBJ1-4	TRBD1	TGTGCCAGCAGAGGACCCGGGACAGGTGTCGAAAAACTGTTTTTT	CASRGPGTGVEKLFF
TRBV7-2	few	TRBJ1-3	.	TGTGCCAGCAGCCCGTCTTACCTCTCTGGAAACACCATATATTTT	CASSPSYLSGNTIYF
TRBV2	.	TRBJ1-4	TRBD1	TGTGCCAGCAGTGGACAGGGGACAACTAATGAAAAACTGTTTTTT	CASSGQGTTNEKLFF
TRBV7-2	.	TRBJ2-5	.	TGTGCCAGCAGCTTTACACCACTCCCGACTGAGACCCAGTACTTC	CASSFTPLPTETQYF
TRBV13	many	TRBJ2-1	.	TGTGCCAGCAGCTTAGGGACAGCTCTCTACAATGAGCAGTTCTTC	CASSLGTALYNEQFF
TRBV12-3/TRBV12-4	.	TRBJ2-3	.	TGTGCCAGCAGTTTAGGTCAAACCCCAGCAGATACGCAGTATTTT	CASSLGQTPADTQYF
TRBV6-5	few	TRBJ1-1	TRBD1	TGTGCCAGCAGGAAGAGGGACAGGGGGGCCCCTTTCTTT	CASRKRDRGAPFF
TRBV5-1	many	TRBJ2-7	.	TGCGCCAGTCCTCTGTTCCCCAGACCCTACGAGCAGTACTTC	CASPLFPRPYEQYF
TRBV7-9	.	TRBJ1-3	.	TGTGCCAGCAGCTTTGGAATCGGGAATATTGATGGAAACACCATATATTTT	CASSFGIGNIDGNTIYF
TRBV25-1	few	TRBJ1-2	.	TGTGCCAGCAGTGAAAGTTCCTATGGCTACACCTTC	CASSESSYGYTF
TRBV19	.	TRBJ2-7	TRBD1	TGTGCCAGTAGCACGACAGGGAATTACGAGCAGTACTTC	CASSTTGNYEQYF
TRBV5-4	.	TRBJ2-4	.	TGTGCCAGCAGCTTGGGGGGGCTGAGAGGCATTCAGTACTTC	CASSLGGLRGIQYF
TRBV7-9	.	TRBJ2-2	.	TGTGCCAGCAGCCCCAGAGTGGGGACGGATACCGGGGAGCTGTTTTTT	CASSPRVGTDTGELFF
TRBV14	.	TRBJ2-1	TRBD2	TGTGCCAGCAGCCGAAGGTGGCTAGCGGATTACAATGAGCAGTTCTTC	CASSRRWLADYNEQFF
TRBV7-2	many	TRBJ2-3	TRBD1	TGTGCCAGCAGCATGGGACAGGCGCTGACAGATACGCAGTATTTT	CASSMGQALTDTQYF
TRBV12-3/TRBV12-4	few	TRBJ1-5	TRBD1	TGTGCCAGCAGTCCTGGACAGGGCGGTCACGACCAGCCCCAGCATTTT	CASSPGQGGHDQPQHF
TRBV3-1	.	TRBJ1-4	.	TGTGCCAGCAGCCAAGTTGGATTGAATGAAAAACTGTTTTTT	CASSQVGLNEKLFF
TRBV14	few	TRBJ1-6	.	TGTGCCAGCACCGGGGCCTCGGGCCATAATTCACCCCTCCACTTT	CASTGASGHNSPLHF
TRBV5-6	few	TRBJ2-6	.	TGTGCCAGCAATTTACAGGGCTCTGGGGCCAACGTCCTGACTTTC	CASNLQGSGANVLTF
TRBV12-3/TRBV12-4	many	TRBJ2-1	TRBD1	TGTGCCAGCAGCTTAGGGGGCGGTGAGCAGTTCTTC	CASSLGGGEQFF
TRBV5-5	many	TRBJ1-5	.	TGTGCCAGCAGCTTGGAGGTCAGACTAAATCAGCCCCAGCATTTT	CASSLEVRLNQPQHF
TRBV11-3	few	TRBJ2-6	.	TGTGCCAGCAGCTTGAGAAGAGGGATTGGCTCTGGGGCCAACGTCCTGACTTTC	CASSLRRGIGSGANVLTF
TRBV12-3/TRBV12-4	few	TRBJ2-3	TRBD2	TGTGCCAGCTACATCGCGGGGGGCGGCGATACGCAGTATTTT	CASYIAGGGDTQYF
TRBV4-3	few	TRBJ2-5	.	TGCGCCAGCAGTTCTAGCGTATTCCAAGAGACCCAGTACTTC	CASSSSVFQETQYF
TRBV7-2	.	TRBJ2-3	.	TGTGCCAGCAGCGAGGCGCTTAGCACAGATACGCAGTATTTT	CASSEALSTDTQYF
TRBV6-5	few	TRBJ2-3	.	TGTGCCAGCAGTTACCTTACCGGGGTCACAGATACGCAGTATTTT	CASSYLTGVTDTQYF
TRBV9	.	TRBJ2-5	TRBD2	TGTGCCAGCAGCCCCGGGGGGATCGCGGAGACCCAGTACTTC	CASSPGGIAETQYF
TRBV3-1	.	TRBJ1-1	.	TGTGCCAGCAGCCCTCAAGGTACAAGCGGGACTTTCTTT	CASSPQGTSGTFF
TRBV3-1	few	TRBJ2-1	.	TGTGCCACCTCCAAGCGGAACTCCTACAATGAGCAGTTCTTC	CATSKRNSYNEQFF
TRBV19	.	TRBJ1-2	TRBD1	TGTGCCAGTAGTGCCCGGGACAGCAACTATGGCTACACCTTC	CASSARDSNYGYTF
TRBV7-9	few	TRBJ2-1	TRBD2	TGTGCCAGCAGCTTCCCGGGAGGGGGATCTTCCTCCTACAATGAGCAGTTCTTC	CASSFPGGGSSSYNEQFF
TRBV4-1	.	TRBJ2-7	.	TGCGCCAGCAGCCAAGGACCAAGAGCCGAGCAGTACTTC	CASSQGPRAEQYF
TRBV12-3/TRBV12-4	.	TRBJ1-2	.	TGTGCCAGCAGTTTTAGTGTCGGGCAGGGGTATGGCTACACCTTC	CASSFSVGQGYGYTF
TRBV20-1	.	TRBJ2-2	TRBD2	TGCAGTGCGCCCCGCAGCGGGGGGGCCAAATCTATCGGGGAGCTGTTTTTT	CSAPRSGGAKSIGELFF
TRBV20-1	few	TRBJ2-2	TRBD2	TGCAGTGCTAGAGACCGGGGGGGAGTCACCGGGGAGCTGTTTTTT	CSARDRGGVTGELFF
TRBV20-1	.	TRBJ2-5	.	TGCAGTGCTAGAGGTTACCTGCAAGAGACCCAGTACTTC	CSARGYLQETQYF
TRBV6-2/TRBV6-3	few	TRBJ2-2	TRBD2	TGTGCCAGCAGTTACAGCGGGGGGATCCGGGAGCTGTTTTTT	CASSYSGGIRELFF
TRBV20-1	once	TRBJ2-3	.	TGCAGTGCTAGTCTGCCCGGTATAGATACGCAGTATTTT	CSASLPGIDTQYF
TRBV7-9	.	TRBJ1-5	.	TGTGCCAGCAGCTTAGGAGGGTGGCAGCCCCAGCATTTT	CASSLGGWQPQHF
TRBV12-3/TRBV12-4	.	TRBJ1-2	.	TGTGCCAGCAGTTTAGGCGTTCAGAGCGCCCTTAACTATGGCTACACCTTC	CASSLGVQSALNYGYTF
TRBV20-1	few	TRBJ2-3	.	TGCAGTGCTAGAGGACAGGAACAAATAAAGGGCCCAGATACGCAGTATTTT	CSARGQEQIKGPDTQYF
TRBV12-3/TRBV12-4	.	TRBJ2-5	TRBD1	TGTGCCAGCACATTGACAGGGGGGCAAGAGACCCAGTACTTC	CASTLTGGQETQYF